The clone carrying this T cell receptor (beta chain) was seen at least ten times. Its antigen remains unknown. The TCR library protocol attached unique molecular identifiers to the individual cDNA molecules. TCRdb reprocessed the 5' RACE reads with MiXCR, giving one entry per CDR3 protein. The sample consists of about 48,000 distinct CDR3 sequences, 6.2% of them appearing once. The source of the sample is a study of early T cells in non-severe SARS-CoV-2 infection. Across the study: The authors sequenced bulk RNA from unsorted whole blood, leaving chains unpaired.

Looked up from germline, CDR1 is MNHNS and CDR2 is SASEGT. The CDR3 is made up of 12 amino acids. The V gene lost 7 bases and the J gene lost 5 bases, with 11 bases spanning the gap. Study-wide points: VDJdb matching, biased toward anti-spike CD8 responses, missed private and CD4 specificities.

The sequence was obtained from an adult who was a healthcare worker with PCR-confirmed SARS-CoV-2 infection or an uninfected control (not recorded which). The material was whole blood, obtained at baseline. The genes are TRBV6-1 and TRBJ2-5; D remains unclear. CDR3 DNA sequence: TGTGCCAGCAACCGGGTAGGGGAGACCCAGTACTTC. Translated, it gives CASNRVGETQYF.